A single sample is the source of the 15 T cell receptor beta chains below, sequenced in a study of shared clonotypes between healthy human individuals (dated by TCRdb to about 2020). The method behind the library was the immunoSEQ multiplex PCR assay. The table comes from immuneACCESS by way of TCRdb, which keeps in-frame sequences with V and J called. Part of the clones is missing from these tables; in studies checked, under half for an unresolved V gene and the rest for unknown reasons. The sample contains 2 million to 2.5 million clones, 95% of them found a single time. Less than 0.15% of the sample rests with the top ten. The sample comprised naive CD4+ T cells sorted from blood. The intended sense of this specimen's cell subset or site label: CD45RA+ positively selected. These receptors were obtained from a man in his late teens or twenties in good health.

The gene calls are TRBV5-6 and TRBJ1-5; D gene ambiguous. V was clipped by 5 bases and J by 4 bases, with 10 bases between them. Germline loops: CDR1 SGHDT, CDR2 YYEEEE. CDR3 length: 13 residues. The CDR3 sequence is CASSGGLNQPQHF. CDR3 bases: TGTGCCAGCAGTGGAGGGTTGAATCAGCCCCAGCATTTT.

The genes are TRBV5-8 and TRBJ2-5; D is unresolved. The CDR3 totals 15 residues. V lost 1 base and J lost 5, with 15 bases in between. Germline assignment: CDR1 SGHTS and CDR2 YDEGEE. CDR3 sequence: CASSLSGSRRETQYF. The DNA for the CDR3 is TGTGCCAGCAGCTTGTCAGGCTCCCGACGGGAGACCCAGTACTTC.

The chain employs TRBV7-8 and TRBJ2-1, with TRBD2 matching 10 bases. CDR3 length: 16 residues. Germline loops: CDR1 SGHVS, CDR2 FQNEAQ. The V segment lost 1 base and the J segment 10 bases; nucleotides outside the gene matches: 10. The CDR3 reads CASSLGPPGLAREQFF. The CDR3 nucleotides are TGTGCCAGCAGCTTAGGACCCCCGGGACTAGCGAGGGAGCAGTTCTTC. Supplemented by reference TRBV7-8 and TRBJ2-1, the full variable domain reads GAGVSQSPRYKVAKRGQDVALRCDPISGHVSLFWYQQALGQGPEFLTYFQNEAQLDKSGLPSDRFFAERPEGSVSTLKIQRTQQEDSAVYLCASSLGPPGLAREQFFGPGTRLTVL.

For this clone: This CDR3 is also generated by other DNA sequences in the sample. This chain connects TRBV18 to TRBJ1-1, with D unclear. The CDR3 is 13 amino acids. The V gene lost 4 bases and the J gene lost 0 bases, with 6 bases spanning the gap. Per germline, CDR1 KGHSH and CDR2 LQKENI. Here the CDR3 DNA reads TGTGCCAGCTCACGTCCAGTGAACACTGAAGCTTTCTTT. Translating gives CASSRPVNTEAFF.

CDR3 DNA sequence: TGTGCCAGCAGCTTTACTAGCGAGAACACCGGGGAGCTGTTTTTT. It is translated as CASSFTSENTGELFF. This chain joins TRBV5-4 and TRBJ2-2; 7 bases align to TRBD2. The V gene's germline CDR1 is SGHNT and CDR2 YYREEE (reference sequence). The ends lost 2 bases at V and 1 base at J; junction bases unmatched: 2. The CDR3 length is 15 residues.

For the CDR3, the DNA is TGCGCCAGCAGCCAAGAAGGAGGCGGTACTTCACCCCTCCACTTT. It codes for CASSQEGGGTSPLHF. The rearrangement uses TRBV4-3 and TRBJ1-6, with D unresolved. Germline lookup yields CDR1 LGHNA and CDR2 YSLEER. The CDR3 consists of 15 residues. V was pared by 0 bases and J by 9 bases, with 12 bases between.

The chain carries TRBV5-1 and TRBJ1-1, with no clear D. V was shortened by 0 bases and J by 4 bases, with 10 bases between the two germline ends. This CDR3 has 14 residues. In germline, CDR1 is SGHRS, CDR2 YFSETQ. The DNA of the CDR3 is TGCGCCAGCAGCTTGGAGTGGGGTGGCACTGAAGCTTTCTTT. It encodes CASSLEWGGTEAFF.

The gene calls are TRBV18 and TRBJ1-2; no reliable D call. Germline V gives CDR1 KGHSH, CDR2 LQKENI. CDR3 length: 14 residues. The V gene lost 1 base and the J gene lost 3 bases, with 9 bases spanning the gap. CDR3 region: CASSPRLTDYGYTF. CDR3 nucleotides: TGTGCCAGCTCACCACGGCTGACGGACTATGGCTACACCTTC.

In this sample, this clone turned up once. The V call is TRBV2, the J call TRBJ1-2; D may be TRBD1 (5 bases). This CDR3 is built from 13 residues. V was shortened by 6 bases and J by 4 bases, with 12 bases between the two germline ends. Germline V gene lookup returns CDR1 SNHLY and CDR2 FYNNEI. The CDR3: CASRDTQSYGYTF. The CDR3 nucleotides are TGTGCCAGCAGGGACACCCAATCCTATGGCTACACCTTC.

The chain employs TRBV7-9 and TRBJ2-1; unclear D gene. From germline, CDR1 is SEHNR and CDR2 FQNEAQ (reference sequence). CDR3 length equals 12 residues. The CDR3 here is CSGRNTYNEQFF. The CDR3 DNA reads as TGTTCCGGCCGGAATACCTACAATGAGCAGTTCTTC.

The chain carries TRBV10-1 and TRBJ2-1; TRBD2 matches at 14 bases. V was pared by 3 bases and J by 8 bases, with 6 bases of the junction left unmatched. Germline-derived CDR1 and CDR2 are WNHNN and SYGVQD (reference sequence). The CDR3 extends over 16 amino acids. The CDR3 DNA reads TGCGCCAGCAGTGATGGGACTAGCGGGAGAAGCCATGAGCAGTTCTTC. It encodes CASSDGTSGRSHEQFF.

The J gene is TRBJ2-7, the V gene TRBV30; 12 bases line up with TRBD2. This CDR3 is 14 amino acids long. Germline lookup yields CDR1 GTSNPN and CDR2 SVGIG (reference sequence). Trimming removed 3 bases from V and 1 base from J; junction bases left unmatched: 1. The CDR3 spells CAWSTSGGSYEQYF. In nucleotides, the CDR3 is TGTGCCTGGAGCACTAGCGGGGGGTCCTACGAGCAGTACTTC.

The CDR3 loop reads CASSLAPDNQPQHF. The CDR3 bases are TGTGCCAGCAGCTTGGCGCCCGACAATCAGCCCCAGCATTTT. The chain has TRBV7-9 and TRBJ1-5; D unresolved. The CDR3 contains 14 residues. Looked up from germline, CDR1 is SEHNR and CDR2 is FQNEAQ (reference sequence). V dropped 3 bases and J dropped 3 bases, with 9 bases sitting between them.

This clone was counted a single time. The V call is TRBV2, the J call TRBJ2-7, with D perhaps given as TRBD1 or TRBD2 (5 bases each). Germline CDR1 reads SNHLY; CDR2 reads FYNNEI. The CDR3 consists of 13 residues. The V and J ends lost 5 bases and 6 bases respectively, with 14 bases between them. In nucleotides, the CDR3 is TGTGCCAGCAGTCCAGGCTGGGGGATCGAGCAGTACTTC. Protein sequence: CASSPGWGIEQYF.

The chain employs TRBV7-9 and TRBJ1-6; no definite D call. V lost 1 base and J 7 bases, leaving 5 bases between the germline ends. In germline, CDR1 is SEHNR, CDR2 FQNEAQ (reference sequence). The CDR3 covers 13 residues. The CDR3 DNA follows: TGTGCCAGCAGCTTAGGGGAAAATTCACCCCTCCACTTT. It specifies CASSLGENSPLHF.